Below, 31 T cell receptor beta chains from the same sample are listed, as sequenced in a study of TIL therapy for anti-PD-1-resistant metastatic lung cancer. Sequencing used immunoSEQ v3. The protocol was immunoSEQ multiplex PCR, while the TCRdb copy is restricted to in-frame clones and leaves out a portion. The sample comprises under 100,000 clones, under 70% of which are singletons, and over 9.5% rests with the top ten. Time point here: pre-treatment sample, taken before nivolumab and TIL therapy. Tumor tissue came from excised metastases, mostly pleural nodules or supraclavicular lymph nodes. The source was tumor tissue, collected at baseline. Every receptor here comes from a person aged 25-85 years with non-small cell lung cancer.

In its sample, this clone was seen a few times. The chain is built from TRBV13 and TRBJ1-1; D is unclear. The CDR3 is 14 amino acids. Trimming shortened V by 3 bases and J by 5 bases, and 13 bases separated the two germline ends. Germline CDR1 PRHDT, CDR2 FYEKMQ (reference sequence). The CDR3 nucleotides are TGTGCCAGCAGCTTCCTCACCGCCGAGACTGAAGCTTTCTTT. Its protein product is CASSFLTAETEAFF.

The chain has TRBV28 and TRBJ2-5; D is possibly TRBD2 (6 bases). In germline, CDR1 is MDHEN, CDR2 SYDVKM. V was pared by 5 bases and J by 2 bases, with 18 bases between. This CDR3 comprises 16 residues. The CDR3 nucleotides read TGTGCCAGCAGTCTGGTATGGGCGGGGATTCAAGAGACCCAGTACTTC. It codes for CASSLVWAGIQETQYF.

The chain employs TRBV29-1 and TRBJ2-5, with D possibly TRBD2 on 6 matching bases. V dropped 4 bases and J dropped 1 base, with 10 bases sitting between them. In germline, CDR1 is SQVTM, CDR2 ANQGSEA. The CDR3 totals 13 residues. CDR3 sequence (DNA): TGCAGCGTTGTGGGGGGAGGCCAAGAGACCCAGTACTTC. It yields the protein CSVVGGGQETQYF.

V and J are TRBV6-2 or TRBV6-3 and TRBJ1-2, with D unclear. CDR1 is MNHEY and CDR2 is SVGEGT in the germline V gene. The ends were cut back, 0 bases at V and 3 bases at J, with 20 bases in the middle. There are 18 residues in the CDR3. CDR3 bases: TGTGCCAGCAGTTACTCGATGCAACTGCGGAGCATCTACTATGGCTACACCTTC. Translating it yields CASSYSMQLRSIYYGYTF.

The V call is TRBV6-5, the J call TRBJ2-2; D possibly matches TRBD1 or TRBD2 (5 bases each). V lost 7 bases and J 8 bases, leaving 17 bases between the germline ends. The V gene's germline CDR1 is MNHEY and CDR2 SVGAGI. The CDR3 contains 14 residues. CDR3 loop: CASTLLGTWGELFF. DNA for the CDR3: TGTGCCAGCACCCTATTAGGGACCTGGGGGGAGCTGTTTTTT.

This clone was seen more than once but under ten times. This chain connects TRBV7-3 to TRBJ2-2; 7 positions agree with TRBD1. V was pared by 6 bases and J by 6 bases, with 4 bases of the junction left unmatched. CDR3 size: 13 residues. Germline V gives CDR1 SGHTA, CDR2 FQGTGA. CDR3 loop: CASRPTGAGELFF. The CDR3 nucleotides are TGTGCCAGCAGACCCACAGGGGCCGGGGAGCTGTTTTTT.

J is TRBJ2-1 and V is TRBV10-1, with 10 bases lining up with TRBD2. Germline-derived CDR1 and CDR2 are WNHNN and SYGVQD (reference sequence). J was trimmed by 5 bases and V by 0 bases; bases with no gene match: 7. The CDR3 has 17 residues. Here the CDR3 reads CASSESAGGLADNEQFF. The CDR3 region has the DNA TGCGCCAGCAGTGAGTCGGCGGGAGGACTAGCGGACAATGAGCAGTTCTTC.

The J gene is TRBJ1-4, the V gene TRBV28; TRBD1 agrees at 9 bases. The CDR3 is 14 amino acids. The germline V gene has CDR1 MDHEN and CDR2 SYDVKM. The trim removed 2 bases at V and 7 bases at J, leaving 2 bases unmatched. The CDR3 DNA follows: TGTGCCAGCAGTTTAAACAGGGGGCCTGAAAAACTGTTTTTT. It specifies CASSLNRGPEKLFF.

This clone appeared a few times. The chain uses TRBV6-5 and TRBJ2-2; D gene unclear. V dropped 6 bases and J dropped 3 bases, with 11 bases sitting between them. Germline V gene sequence: CDR1 MNHEY, CDR2 SVGAGI. There are 14 residues in the CDR3. The DNA for the CDR3 is TGTGCCAGCAGCGCCCGTTGGGACACCGGGGAGCTGTTTTTT. This codes for CASSARWDTGELFF.

For this clone: A read error may account for a junction end that differs from germline. The chain is built from TRBV7-7 and TRBJ2-5; 7 bases line up with TRBD1. Germline values: CDR1 SSHAT, CDR2 FNYEAQ (reference sequence). The CDR3 covers 15 residues. The CDR3 here is CASSPAGTAQETQYF. The DNA for the CDR3 is TGTGCTAGCAGCCCCGCCGGGACAGCGCAAGAGACCCAGTACTTC.

This clone was detected ten times or more. The chain joins TRBV4-1 to TRBJ2-3; D might be TRBD1 or TRBD2, each matching 5 bases. V lost 6 bases and J lost 0, with 13 bases in between. The CDR3 consists of 15 residues. Germline CDR1 MGHRA, CDR2 YSYEKL. CDR3 DNA sequence: TGCGCCAGCAGTCCCGGGACCATCAGCACAGATACGCAGTATTTT. Translation gives CASSPGTISTDTQYF.

Ten or more counts support this clone. The rearrangement joins TRBV5-3 to TRBJ2-7; 10 positions agree with TRBD1. TRBV5-3 has ORF status, its function being uncertain. The V gene end was trimmed by 0 bases and the J gene end by 3 bases; junction bases not matched to a gene: 3. The CDR3 extends over 15 amino acids. CDR3 residues: CARSLGGQGYYEQYF. In nucleotides, the CDR3 is TGTGCCAGAAGCTTGGGGGGACAGGGGTACTACGAGCAGTACTTC.

Remarks on this clone: Additional DNA sequences in this sample encode the identical CDR3. This chain uses TRBV28 with TRBJ2-7, with D unresolved. Germline CDR1 and CDR2: MDHEN and SYDVKM. The V and J ends lost 2 bases and 7 bases respectively, with 9 bases between them. The CDR3 runs to 12 residues. The CDR3 sequence: CASSLARREQYF. CDR3 DNA: TGTGCCAGCAGTTTAGCGAGGCGGGAGCAGTACTTC. The complete variable domain, with remaining parts taken from reference TRBV28 and TRBJ2-7, reads DVKVTQSSRYLVKRTGEKVFLECVQDMDHENMFWYRQDPGLGLRLIYFSYDVKMKEKGDIPEGYSVSREKKERFSLILESASTNQTSMYLCASSLARREQYFGPGTRLTVT.

This chain links TRBV9 with TRBJ1-2, with TRBD1 as a possible D gene (5 bases). The V and J ends lost 4 bases and 5 bases respectively, with 18 bases between them. Germline V gene data show CDR1 as SGDLS and CDR2 as YYNGEE. The CDR3 consists of 15 residues. The DNA of the CDR3 is TGTGCCAGCAGCCCGACAGCTCTTGGGTCTTATGGCTACACCTTC. Its translation: CASSPTALGSYGYTF.

V usage is TRBV28 and J usage is TRBJ1-5; the match to TRBD1 covers 11 bases. There are 16 residues in the CDR3. The ends lost 6 bases at V and 4 bases at J; junction bases unmatched: 8. Germline values: CDR1 MDHEN, CDR2 SYDVKM. The CDR3 bases are TGTGCCAGCAGGAATACCGGGACAGGGGGTAATCAGCCCCAGCATTTT. Its translation is CASRNTGTGGNQPQHF.

V is TRBV4-3 and J is TRBJ2-1; 14 positions agree with TRBD2. The germline gives CDR1 LGHNA, CDR2 YSLEER. With 0 bases clipped from V and 7 bases from J, the junction kept 5 bases outside the gene matches. CDR3 size: 17 residues. Here the CDR3 DNA reads TGCGCCAGCAGCCAAGACAATGGACTAGCGGGGGGAAATGAGCAGTTCTTC. It codes for CASSQDNGLAGGNEQFF.

The chain uses TRBV27 and TRBJ2-5, with 7 bases lining up with TRBD1. This CDR3 has 14 amino acids. The germline gives CDR1 MNHEY, CDR2 SMNVEV (reference sequence). Trimming took 2 bases from V and 6 from J; bases not matched to a gene: 6. CDR3 residues: CASSLPTGLKTQYF. CDR3 nucleotides: TGTGCCAGCAGTTTACCGACAGGGTTGAAGACCCAGTACTTC.

This chain links TRBV2 with TRBJ2-6, with D possibly matching TRBD1 (6 bases). The CDR3 runs 17 residues. V dropped 6 bases and J dropped 0 bases, with 15 bases sitting between them. CDR1 and CDR2 (germline): SNHLY, FYNNEI. In DNA, the CDR3 is TGTGCCAGCAGCCTATATACAGGGATCTCTGGGGCCAACGTCCTGACTTTC. The encoded protein is CASSLYTGISGANVLTF.

The CDR3 region is CASSWSLGQTHGQASSYEQYF. DNA for the CDR3: TGTGCCAGCAGTTGGTCCCTAGGCCAAACGCATGGACAGGCTAGCTCCTACGAGCAGTACTTC. The rearrangement uses TRBV28 and TRBJ2-7, with 7 bases fitting TRBD1. V trimming: 4 bases; J trimming: 0 bases; junction bases outside the gene matches: 24. CDR1 MDHEN and CDR2 SYDVKM come from the germline V gene. This CDR3 is 21 amino acids long.

This clone appeared a few times. The CDR3 DNA sequence: TGTGCCAGCAGCTTTCGACAGGGTTGGCAGCCCCAGCATTTT. Translating gives CASSFRQGWQPQHF. V gene TRBV5-6 combines with J gene TRBJ1-5; 7 bases match TRBD1. This CDR3 is built from 14 residues. V lost 2 bases, J lost 7 bases, and 6 bases stayed unmatched. The germline V gene has CDR1 SGHDT and CDR2 YYEEEE.

V usage is TRBV23-1 and J usage is TRBJ2-7; D not certain. TRBV23-1 carries the ORF label, with uncertain function. This CDR3 region has 13 residues. V was pared by 4 bases and J by 3 bases, with 10 bases between. The CDR3 DNA reads TGCGCCAGCAGTCGCGACAAACACTACGAGCAGTACTTC. Translating gives CASSRDKHYEQYF.

The V gene is TRBV7-9, the J gene TRBJ1-3; unclear D gene. Trimming removed 6 bases at V and 3 bases at J, with 12 bases between. Per germline, CDR1 SEHNR and CDR2 FQNEAQ (reference sequence). The CDR3 sequence is 14 residues long. CDR3: CASRPGGGGNTIYF. In nucleotides, the CDR3 is TGTGCCAGCAGGCCAGGAGGAGGTGGAAACACCATATATTTT. Filled out from reference TRBV7-9 and TRBJ1-3, the complete variable domain reads DTGVSQNPRHKITKRGQNVTFRCDPISEHNRLYWYRQTLGQGPEFLTYFQNEAQLEKSRLLSDRFSAERPKGSFSTLEIQRTEQGDSAMYLCASRPGGGGNTIYFGEGSWLTVV.

V is TRBV7-2 and J is TRBJ2-1; TRBD2 aligns across 12 bases. The germline gives CDR1 SGHTA, CDR2 FQGNSA. The CDR3 sequence is 15 residues long. J lost 4 bases, V lost 4 bases, and 2 bases had no gene match. The CDR3: CASSSGLAGYNEQFF. The CDR3 nucleotides read TGTGCCAGCAGCTCCGGACTAGCGGGGTACAATGAGCAGTTCTTC.

The chain carries TRBV6-2 or TRBV6-3 and TRBJ1-1, with 8 bases fitting TRBD1. Germline V lookup: CDR1 MNHEY, CDR2 SVGEGT. The CDR3 extends over 17 amino acids. V dropped 4 bases and J dropped 0; count of bases not matched to a gene: 10. The chain's CDR3 is CASSLFGQGAMNTEAFF. The CDR3 DNA is TGTGCCAGCAGTTTGTTTGGACAGGGCGCGATGAACACTGAAGCTTTCTTT.

The rearrangement uses TRBV3-1 (or the pseudogene TRBV3-2) and TRBJ2-7; D call uncertain. The CDR3 contains 14 residues. The germline V gene encodes CDR1 LGHDT and CDR2 YNNKEL (reference sequence). Trimming stripped 4 bases from V and 7 bases from J, with 17 bases between. In DNA, the CDR3 is TGTGCCAGCAGCCGTGGAAGTAGGGCTAGTGAGCAGTACTTC. Encoded protein: CASSRGSRASEQYF.

This clone was seen only a few times. The rearrangement uses TRBV15 and TRBJ1-5; D not resolved. The CDR3 has 14 amino acids. V lost 1 base and J lost 5, with 9 bases in between. CDR1 and CDR2 from the germline V gene are LNHNV and YYDKDF (reference sequence). This CDR3 reads CATSRVGSHQPQHF. The CDR3 DNA reads TGTGCCACCAGCAGAGTGGGGTCCCATCAGCCCCAGCATTTT.

This clone was seen a few times. The chain combines TRBV11-2 with TRBJ2-7; D may be TRBD1 or TRBD2 (5 bases each). Trimming removed 5 bases from V and 3 bases from J, with 11 bases in between. The CDR3 has 13 residues. Looked up from germline, CDR1 is SGHAT and CDR2 is FQNNGV. The CDR3, as DNA: TGTGCCAGCAGCCTCTGGGACCGCTACGAGCAGTACTTC. Protein sequence: CASSLWDRYEQYF.

This clone showed up just once. This chain joins TRBV7-2 and TRBJ2-3; D unclear. V was cut by 3 bases and J by 1 base, with 8 bases left in between. CDR1 is SGHTA, CDR2 FQGNSA, per germline. The CDR3 loop spans 14 amino acids. CDR3 coding DNA: TGTGCCAGCAGCTTGAGTTGGCGCACAGATACGCAGTATTTT. It yields the protein CASSLSWRTDTQYF.

CDR3 in amino acids: CASMGTAVPDTQYF. The CDR3 nucleotides read TGTGCCAGCATGGGGACTGCAGTTCCAGATACGCAGTATTTT. The rearrangement links TRBV28 to TRBJ2-3; D might be TRBD2 (6 bases). CDR3 length: 14 residues. In germline, CDR1 is MDHEN, CDR2 SYDVKM. The V end was cut by 7 bases, the J end by 4 bases, with 15 bases between.

J is TRBJ2-3 and V is TRBV24-1; the match to TRBD1 covers 9 bases. The CDR3 has 15 amino acids. The V gene's germline CDR1 is KGHDR and CDR2 SFDVKD. The ends lost 9 bases at V and 3 bases at J; junction bases unmatched: 9. The CDR3, as DNA: TGTGCCACCGGCGGGACGGACAGGGGTACAGATACGCAGTATTTT. It translates to CATGGTDRGTDTQYF.

The J gene is TRBJ1-5, the V gene TRBV18, with 9 bases matching TRBD1. The CDR3 spans 15 residues. The V gene's germline CDR1 is KGHSH and CDR2 LQKENI. Trimming took 4 bases from V and 6 from J; bases not matched to a gene: 7. CDR3 DNA: TGTGCCAGCTCACTAACGGGACAGGGTGGTCAGCCCCAGCATTTT. The encoded protein is CASSLTGQGGQPQHF.